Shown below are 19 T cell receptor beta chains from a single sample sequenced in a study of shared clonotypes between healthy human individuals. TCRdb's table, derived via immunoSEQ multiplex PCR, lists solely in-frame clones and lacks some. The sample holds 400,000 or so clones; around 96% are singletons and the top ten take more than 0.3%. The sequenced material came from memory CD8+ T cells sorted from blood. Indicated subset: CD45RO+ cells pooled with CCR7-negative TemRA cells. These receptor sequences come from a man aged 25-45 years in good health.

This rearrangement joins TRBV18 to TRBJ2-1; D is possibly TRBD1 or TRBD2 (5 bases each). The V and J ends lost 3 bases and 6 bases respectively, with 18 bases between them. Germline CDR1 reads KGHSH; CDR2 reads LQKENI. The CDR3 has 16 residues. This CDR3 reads CASSPPELQRGNEQFF. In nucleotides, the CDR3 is TGTGCCAGCTCACCCCCGGAACTCCAGAGGGGCAATGAGCAGTTCTTC. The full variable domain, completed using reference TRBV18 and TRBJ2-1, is NAGVMQNPRHLVRRRGQEARLRCSPMKGHSHVYWYRQLPEEGLKFMVYLQKENIIDESGMPKERFSAEFPKEGPSILRIQQVVRGDSAAYFCASSPPELQRGNEQFFGPGTRLTVL.

The CDR3 loop is CASSDRDTGELFF. The CDR3 DNA follows: TGTGCCAGCAGCGACAGGGACACCGGGGAGCTGTTTTTT. The V gene is TRBV5-4, the J gene TRBJ2-2; 7 bases are shared with TRBD1. Germline-derived CDR1 and CDR2 are SGHNT and YYREEE (reference sequence). Losses at the gene ends were 4 bases for V and 3 bases for J; bases not matched to a gene: 0. There are 13 residues in the CDR3.

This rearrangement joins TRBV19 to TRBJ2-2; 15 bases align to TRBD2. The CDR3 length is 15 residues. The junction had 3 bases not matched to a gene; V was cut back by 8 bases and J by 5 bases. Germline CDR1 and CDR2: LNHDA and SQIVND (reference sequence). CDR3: CASRTSGRGTGELFF. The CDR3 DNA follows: TGTGCCAGTCGGACTAGCGGGAGGGGAACCGGGGAGCTGTTTTTT.

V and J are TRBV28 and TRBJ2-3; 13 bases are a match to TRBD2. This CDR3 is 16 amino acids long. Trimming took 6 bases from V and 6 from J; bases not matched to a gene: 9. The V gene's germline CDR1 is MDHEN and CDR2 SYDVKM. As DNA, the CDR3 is TGTGCCAGCAGGGGACTAGCGGGGCGGGTAACGGATACGCAGTATTTT. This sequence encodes CASRGLAGRVTDTQYF.

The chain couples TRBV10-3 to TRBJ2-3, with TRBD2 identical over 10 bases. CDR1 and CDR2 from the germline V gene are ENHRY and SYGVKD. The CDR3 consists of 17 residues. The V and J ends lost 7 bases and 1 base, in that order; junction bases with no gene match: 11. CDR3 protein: CAITRGTSGIGTDTQYF. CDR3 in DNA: TGTGCCATCACCAGAGGAACTAGCGGGATTGGCACAGATACGCAGTATTTT.

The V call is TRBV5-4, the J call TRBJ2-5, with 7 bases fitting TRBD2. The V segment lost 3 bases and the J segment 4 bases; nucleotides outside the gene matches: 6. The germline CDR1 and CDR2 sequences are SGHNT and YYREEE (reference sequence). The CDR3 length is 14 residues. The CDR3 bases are TGTGCCAGCAGCTGGGGCGGGAGCCCAGAGACCCAGTACTTC. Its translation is CASSWGGSPETQYF.

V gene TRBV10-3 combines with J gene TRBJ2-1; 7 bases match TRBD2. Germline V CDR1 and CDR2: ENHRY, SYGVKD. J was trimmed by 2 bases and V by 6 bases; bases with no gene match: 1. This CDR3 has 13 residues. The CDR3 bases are TGTGCCATCAGGGGGACTACCTACAATGAGCAGTTCTTC. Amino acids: CAIRGTTYNEQFF.

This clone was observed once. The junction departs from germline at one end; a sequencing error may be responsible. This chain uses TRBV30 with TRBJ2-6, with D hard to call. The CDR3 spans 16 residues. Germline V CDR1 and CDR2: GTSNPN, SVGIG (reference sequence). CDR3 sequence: CACSGVAALGANVLTF. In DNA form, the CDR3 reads TGTGCCTGCAGTGGGGTCGCTGCTCTGGGGGCCAACGTCCTGACTTTC. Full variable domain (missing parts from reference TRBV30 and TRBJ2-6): SQTIHQWPATLVQPVGSPLSLECTVEGTSNPNLYWYRQAAGRGLQLLFYSVGIGQISSEVPQNLSASRPQDRQFILSSKKLLLSDSGFYLCACSGVAALGANVLTFGAGSRLTVL.

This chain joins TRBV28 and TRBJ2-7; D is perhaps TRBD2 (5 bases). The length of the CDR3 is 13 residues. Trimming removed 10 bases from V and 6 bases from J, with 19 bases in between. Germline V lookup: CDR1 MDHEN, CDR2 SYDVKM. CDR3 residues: CAITRVLTGEQYF. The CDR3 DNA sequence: TGTGCCATTACGAGGGTCCTAACCGGCGAGCAGTACTTC.

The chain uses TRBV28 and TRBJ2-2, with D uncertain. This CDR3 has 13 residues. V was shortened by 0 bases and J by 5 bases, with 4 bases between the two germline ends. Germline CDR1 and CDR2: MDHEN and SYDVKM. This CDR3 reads CASSLWETGELFF. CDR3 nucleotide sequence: TGTGCCAGCAGTTTATGGGAGACCGGGGAGCTGTTTTTT.

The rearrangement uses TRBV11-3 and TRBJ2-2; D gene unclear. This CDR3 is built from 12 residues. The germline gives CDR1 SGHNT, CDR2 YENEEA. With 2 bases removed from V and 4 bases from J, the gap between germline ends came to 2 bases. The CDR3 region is CASSLPTGELFF. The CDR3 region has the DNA TGTGCCAGCAGCTTACCCACCGGGGAGCTGTTTTTT.

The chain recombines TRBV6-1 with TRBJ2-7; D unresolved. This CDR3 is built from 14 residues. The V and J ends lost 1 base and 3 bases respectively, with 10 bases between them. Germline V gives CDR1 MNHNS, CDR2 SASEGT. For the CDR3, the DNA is TGTGCCAGCAGTGAAGGGACGGAGAACTACGAGCAGTACTTC. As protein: CASSEGTENYEQYF.

CDR3 sequence: CASSGQLQETQYF. For the CDR3, the DNA is TGTGCCAGCAGCGGACAGCTCCAAGAGACCCAGTACTTC. This chain connects TRBV7-2 to TRBJ2-5; perhaps TRBD1 as D (6 bases). Trimming shortened V by 5 bases and J by 1 base, and 8 bases separated the two germline ends. This CDR3 is built from 13 residues. Germline V lookup: CDR1 SGHTA, CDR2 FQGNSA.

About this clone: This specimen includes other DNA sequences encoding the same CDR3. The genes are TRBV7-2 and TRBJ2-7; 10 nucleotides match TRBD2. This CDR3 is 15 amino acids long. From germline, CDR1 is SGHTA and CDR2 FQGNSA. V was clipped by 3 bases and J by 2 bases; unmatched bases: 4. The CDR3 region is CASSLELAGPYEQYF. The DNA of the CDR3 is TGTGCCAGCAGCTTGGAACTAGCGGGACCCTACGAGCAGTACTTC.

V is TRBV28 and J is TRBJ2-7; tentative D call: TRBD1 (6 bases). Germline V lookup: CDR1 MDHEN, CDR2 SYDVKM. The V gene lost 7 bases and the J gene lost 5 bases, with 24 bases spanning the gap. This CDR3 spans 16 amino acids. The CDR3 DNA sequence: TGTGCCAGCACCCCTTTAACCCCCACAGGGTCGGACGAGCAGTACTTC. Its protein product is CASTPLTPTGSDEQYF.

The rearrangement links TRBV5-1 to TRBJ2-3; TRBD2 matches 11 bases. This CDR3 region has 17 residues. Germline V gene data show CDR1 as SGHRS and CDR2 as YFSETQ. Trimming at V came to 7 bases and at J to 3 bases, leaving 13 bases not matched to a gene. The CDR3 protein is CASSGLAGMSSTDTQYF. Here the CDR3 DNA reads TGCGCCAGCTCCGGACTAGCGGGTATGTCGAGTACAGATACGCAGTATTTT.

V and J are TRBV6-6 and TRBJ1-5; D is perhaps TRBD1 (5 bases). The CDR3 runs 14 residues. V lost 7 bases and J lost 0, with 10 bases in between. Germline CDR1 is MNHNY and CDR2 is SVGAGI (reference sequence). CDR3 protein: CASILRASNQPQHF. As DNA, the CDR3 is TGTGCCAGCATCCTCAGGGCTAGCAATCAGCCCCAGCATTTT.

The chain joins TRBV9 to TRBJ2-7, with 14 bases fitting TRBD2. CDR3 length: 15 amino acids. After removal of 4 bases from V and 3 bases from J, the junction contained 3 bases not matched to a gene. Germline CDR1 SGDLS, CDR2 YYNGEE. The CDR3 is CASSPGTSGSYEQYF. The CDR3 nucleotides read TGTGCCAGCAGCCCCGGGACTAGCGGGAGCTACGAGCAGTACTTC.

The CDR3 region is CASSVASGRATGELFF. CDR3 DNA: TGTGCCAGCAGCGTAGCGAGCGGGAGGGCCACCGGGGAGCTGTTTTTT. This chain links TRBV9 with TRBJ2-2; 10 positions agree with TRBD2. In germline, CDR1 is SGDLS, CDR2 YYNGEE. Trimming cost V 0 bases and J 4 bases; bases outside gene matches: 3. The CDR3 spans 16 residues.